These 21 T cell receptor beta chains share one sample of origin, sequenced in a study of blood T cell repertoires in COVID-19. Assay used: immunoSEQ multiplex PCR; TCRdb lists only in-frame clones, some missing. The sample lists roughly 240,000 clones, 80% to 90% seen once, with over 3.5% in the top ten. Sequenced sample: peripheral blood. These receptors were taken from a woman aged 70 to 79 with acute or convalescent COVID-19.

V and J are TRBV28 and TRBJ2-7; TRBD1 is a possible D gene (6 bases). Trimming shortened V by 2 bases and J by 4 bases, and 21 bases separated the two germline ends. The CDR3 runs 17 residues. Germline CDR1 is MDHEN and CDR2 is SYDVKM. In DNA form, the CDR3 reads TGTGCCAGCAGTTTAGAGGGGGTCGGGACAAAAAGGTACGAGCAGTACTTC. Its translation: CASSLEGVGTKRYEQYF.

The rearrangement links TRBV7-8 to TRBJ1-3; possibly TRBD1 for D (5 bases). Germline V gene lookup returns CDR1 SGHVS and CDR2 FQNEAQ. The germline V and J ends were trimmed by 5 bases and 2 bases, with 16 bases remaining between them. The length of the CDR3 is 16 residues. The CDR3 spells CASSTVGGYPGNTIYF. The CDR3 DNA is TGTGCCAGCAGCACCGTCGGGGGGTATCCTGGAAACACCATATATTTT. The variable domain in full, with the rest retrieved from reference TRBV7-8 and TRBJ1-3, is GAGVSQSPRYKVAKRGQDVALRCDPISGHVSLFWYQQALGQGPEFLTYFQNEAQLDKSGLPSDRFFAERPEGSVSTLKIQRTQQEDSAVYLCASSTVGGYPGNTIYFGEGSWLTVV.

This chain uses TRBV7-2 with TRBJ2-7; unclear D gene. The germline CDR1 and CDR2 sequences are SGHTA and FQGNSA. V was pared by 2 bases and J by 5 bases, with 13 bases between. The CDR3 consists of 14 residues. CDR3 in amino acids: CASSLRTPRDEQYF. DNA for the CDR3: TGTGCCAGCAGCTTAAGAACGCCCCGAGACGAGCAGTACTTC. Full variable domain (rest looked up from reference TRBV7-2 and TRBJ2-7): GAGVSQSPSNKVTEKGKDVELRCDPISGHTALYWYRQSLGQGLEFLIYFQGNSAPDKSGLPSDRFSAERTGGSVSTLTIQRTQQEDSAVYLCASSLRTPRDEQYFGPGTRLTVT.

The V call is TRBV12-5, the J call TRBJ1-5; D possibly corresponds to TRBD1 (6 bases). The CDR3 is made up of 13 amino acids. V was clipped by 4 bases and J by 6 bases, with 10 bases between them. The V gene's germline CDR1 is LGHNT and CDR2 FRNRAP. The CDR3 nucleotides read TGTGCTAGTGGTTCAGGGGCAGGTCAGCCCCAGCATTTT. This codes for CASGSGAGQPQHF.

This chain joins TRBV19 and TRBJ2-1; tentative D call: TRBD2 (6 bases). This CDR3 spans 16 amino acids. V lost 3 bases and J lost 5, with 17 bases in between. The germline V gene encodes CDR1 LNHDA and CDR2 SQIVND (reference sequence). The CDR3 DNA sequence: TGTGCCAGTAGTATGCTCTCCGGGACTCGAAACAATGAGCAGTTCTTC. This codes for CASSMLSGTRNNEQFF.

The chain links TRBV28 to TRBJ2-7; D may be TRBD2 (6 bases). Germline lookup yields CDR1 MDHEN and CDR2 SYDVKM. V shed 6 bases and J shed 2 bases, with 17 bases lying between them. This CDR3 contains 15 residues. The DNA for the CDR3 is TGTGCCAGCAGCGGTATCCGGGACTGGCCCTACGAGCAGTACTTC. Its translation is CASSGIRDWPYEQYF.

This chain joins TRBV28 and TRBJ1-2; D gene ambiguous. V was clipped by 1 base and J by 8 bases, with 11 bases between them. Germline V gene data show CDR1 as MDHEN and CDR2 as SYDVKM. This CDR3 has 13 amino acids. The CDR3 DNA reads TGTGCCAGCAGTTTATTTCCAGGAAAGGGCTACACCTTC. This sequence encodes CASSLFPGKGYTF.

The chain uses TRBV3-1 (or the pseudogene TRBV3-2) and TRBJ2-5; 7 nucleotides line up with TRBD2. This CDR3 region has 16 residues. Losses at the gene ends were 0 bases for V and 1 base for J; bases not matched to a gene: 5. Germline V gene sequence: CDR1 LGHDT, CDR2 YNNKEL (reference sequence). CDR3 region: CASSQDEGGTQETQYF. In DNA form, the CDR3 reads TGTGCCAGCAGCCAAGATGAGGGAGGGACCCAAGAGACCCAGTACTTC.

The CDR3 sequence is CASSLFSGQGTGANVLTF. CDR3 DNA: TGTGCCAGCAGTTTATTCTCGGGACAGGGGACTGGGGCCAACGTCCTGACTTTC. This sequence joins TRBV27 and TRBJ2-6; 10 bases fit TRBD1. Germline CDR1 reads MNHEY; CDR2 reads SMNVEV (reference sequence). The CDR3 length is 18 residues. Losses at the gene ends were 1 base for V and 2 bases for J; bases not matched to a gene: 5.

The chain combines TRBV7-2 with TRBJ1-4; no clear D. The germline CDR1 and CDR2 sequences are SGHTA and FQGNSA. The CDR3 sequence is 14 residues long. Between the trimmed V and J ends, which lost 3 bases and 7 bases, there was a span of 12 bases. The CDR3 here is CASSFSDSGEKLFF. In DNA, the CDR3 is TGTGCCAGCAGCTTCAGTGATTCGGGTGAAAAACTGTTTTTT.

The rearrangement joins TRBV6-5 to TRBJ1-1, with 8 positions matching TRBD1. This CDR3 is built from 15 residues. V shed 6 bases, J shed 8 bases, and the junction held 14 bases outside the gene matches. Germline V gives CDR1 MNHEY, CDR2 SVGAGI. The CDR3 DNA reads TGTGCCAGCAGCCCAACGGGACAGGCCCTCAGGGAAGCTTTCTTT. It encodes CASSPTGQALREAFF.

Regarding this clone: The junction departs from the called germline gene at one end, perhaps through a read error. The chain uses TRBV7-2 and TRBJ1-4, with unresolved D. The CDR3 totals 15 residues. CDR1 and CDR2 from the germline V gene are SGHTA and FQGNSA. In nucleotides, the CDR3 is TGTGCCAGCAGCCTAGCGCGTTTACCCTCCGAAAAACTGTTTTTT. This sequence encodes CASSLARLPSEKLFF.

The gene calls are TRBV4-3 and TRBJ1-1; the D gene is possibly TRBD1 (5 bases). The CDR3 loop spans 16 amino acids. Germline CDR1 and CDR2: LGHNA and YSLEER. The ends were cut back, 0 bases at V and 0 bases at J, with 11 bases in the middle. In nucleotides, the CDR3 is TGCGCCAGCAGCCAAGATTATGGCAGGGTGAACACTGAAGCTTTCTTT. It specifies CASSQDYGRVNTEAFF.

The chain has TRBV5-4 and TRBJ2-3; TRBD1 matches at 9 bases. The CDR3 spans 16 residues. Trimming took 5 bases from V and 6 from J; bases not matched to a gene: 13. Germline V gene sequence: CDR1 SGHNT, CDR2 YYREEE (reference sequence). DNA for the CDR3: TGTGCCAGCAGGGGTGAACCGGGACAGGGTTTCGATACGCAGTATTTT. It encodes CASRGEPGQGFDTQYF.

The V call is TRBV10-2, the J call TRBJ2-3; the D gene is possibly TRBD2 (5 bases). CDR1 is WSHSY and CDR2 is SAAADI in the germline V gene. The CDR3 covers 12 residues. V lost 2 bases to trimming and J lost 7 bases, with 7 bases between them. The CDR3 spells CASSEGLNTQYF. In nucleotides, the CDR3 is TGCGCCAGCAGTGAGGGACTGAATACGCAGTATTTT.

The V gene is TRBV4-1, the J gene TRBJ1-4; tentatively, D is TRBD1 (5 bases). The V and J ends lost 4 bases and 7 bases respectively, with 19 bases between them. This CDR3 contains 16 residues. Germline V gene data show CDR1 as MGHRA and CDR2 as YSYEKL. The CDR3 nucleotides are TGCGCCAGCAGCCGAGGAGTGGGGGAGGCAATTGAAAAACTGTTTTTT. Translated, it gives CASSRGVGEAIEKLFF.

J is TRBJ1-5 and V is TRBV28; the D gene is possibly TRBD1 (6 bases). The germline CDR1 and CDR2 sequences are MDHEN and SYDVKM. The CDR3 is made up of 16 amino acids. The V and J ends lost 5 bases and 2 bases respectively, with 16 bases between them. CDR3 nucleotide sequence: TGTGCCAGCAGTCCATTGGGGGGGGGCCGCAATCAGCCCCAGCATTTT. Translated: CASSPLGGGRNQPQHF.

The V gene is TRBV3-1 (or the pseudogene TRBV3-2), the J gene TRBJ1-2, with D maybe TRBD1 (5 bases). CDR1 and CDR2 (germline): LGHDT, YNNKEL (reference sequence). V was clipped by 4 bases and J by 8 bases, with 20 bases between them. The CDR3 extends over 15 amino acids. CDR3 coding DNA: TGTGCCAGCAGCCCCACTGGCGGGACGTCATACGGCTACACCTTC. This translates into CASSPTGGTSYGYTF.

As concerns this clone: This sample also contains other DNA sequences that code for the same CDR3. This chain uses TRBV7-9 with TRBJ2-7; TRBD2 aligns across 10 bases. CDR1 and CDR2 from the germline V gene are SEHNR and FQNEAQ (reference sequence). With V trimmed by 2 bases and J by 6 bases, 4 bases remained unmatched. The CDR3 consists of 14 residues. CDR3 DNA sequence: TGTGCCAGCAGCTTAAGCGGGGGGGCCGGCGAGCAGTACTTC. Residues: CASSLSGGAGEQYF.

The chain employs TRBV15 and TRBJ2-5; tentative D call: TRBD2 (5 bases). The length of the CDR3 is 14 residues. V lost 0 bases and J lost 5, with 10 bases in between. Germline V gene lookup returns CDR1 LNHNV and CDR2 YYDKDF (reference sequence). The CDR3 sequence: CATSREGREETQYF. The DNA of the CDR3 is TGTGCCACCAGCAGAGAAGGAAGGGAGGAGACCCAGTACTTC.

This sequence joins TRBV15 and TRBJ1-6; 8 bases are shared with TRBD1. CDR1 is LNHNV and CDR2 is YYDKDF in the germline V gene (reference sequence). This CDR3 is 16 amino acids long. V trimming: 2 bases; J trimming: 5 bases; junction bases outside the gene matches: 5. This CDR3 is CATSRPGQVDNSPLHF. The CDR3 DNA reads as TGTGCCACCAGCAGACCGGGACAGGTAGATAATTCACCCCTCCACTTT.